Below, one T cell receptor beta chain is given with its context. The antigen is undetermined. This entry comes from a study of T cell repertoires in ileal Crohn's disease. The time point is: inflamed ileum from the surgical specimen. Some clones are missing from TCRdb's copy, which holds only in-frame ones; the method was immunoSEQ multiplex PCR. This sample has approximately 5,100 clones; 70% to 80% occur once, and the top ten carry about 43%. Looked up from germline, CDR1 is MNHEY and CDR2 is SVGAGI. The V end lost 2 bases, the J end lost 4 bases, and 8 bases lay between the germline ends. The CDR3 has 13 amino acids. Study-level findings and limits: Sorted CD8 T cells held more high-frequency clones than CD4.

This TCR came from an adult with Crohn's disease. The chain joins TRBV6-5 to TRBJ1-2; tentatively, D is TRBD1 (6 bases). Sequencing was done on a sample of ileal tissue. CDR3 DNA sequence: TGTGCCAGCAGTTACGGGACAACCTATGGCTACACCTTC. The encoded protein is CASSYGTTYGYTF.